This T cell receptor beta chain was profiled in a study of tumor and adjacent non-tumor tissue in lung cancer. The overall study: Histology: about a dozen adenocarcinoma, a couple of squamous cell carcinoma, 1 small cell lung cancer. Stage I to III disease affected ten to eleven men and 5 women aged about 31 to 85.

There are 20 residues in the CDR3. The V gene lost 5 bases and the J gene lost 5 bases, with 32 bases spanning the gap. The V gene's germline CDR1 is SGHAT and CDR2 FQNNGV. A modified ARM-PCR protocol with three rounds of nested PCR amplified TCRbeta. Each CDR3 protein gets one entry after TCRdb re-called the multiplex PCR reads with MiXCR. The data contain about 82,000 distinct CDR3 sequences, 60% to 80% of them singletons. RNA was extracted from bulk tissue without any cell sorting. General observations from the study: Significantly higher TCR diversity was found in tumor than normal lung. Shorter survival was associated with higher TCR diversity in tumors.

Concerning this clonotype itself: Its target is not known.

The rearrangement joins TRBV11-2 to TRBJ2-3, with TRBD1 as a possible D gene (6 bases). Sample: lung tumor tissue. The receptor's source is a woman aged 45 to 65 with non-small cell lung cancer. Here the CDR3 reads CASSPIGSRGSPLRGDTQYF. The CDR3, as DNA: TGTGCCAGCAGCCCTATCGGAAGTAGGGGGAGTCCCCTAAGAGGAGATACGCAGTATTTT.